These 18 T cell receptor beta chains share one sample of origin, sequenced in a study of T cell changes during pregnancy in multiple sclerosis. This table comes from immunoSEQ multiplex PCR, and its TCRdb copy is limited to in-frame clones, with some not included. The sample records roughly 49,000 clones, 85% to 90% being singletons. Sequenced material: peripheral blood, taken in the first trimester of pregnancy. Receptors originate from a female donor in good health, enrolled as a control in a pregnancy study.

The DNA for the CDR3 is TGTGCCAGCATTGAGCCTAGCGGGAACAATGAGCAGTTCTTC. Its translation is CASIEPSGNNEQFF. The chain couples TRBV6-5 to TRBJ2-1, with 9 bases fitting TRBD2. This CDR3 contains 14 residues. V shed 7 bases, J shed 5 bases, and the junction held 6 bases outside the gene matches. Germline V gene sequence: CDR1 MNHEY, CDR2 SVGAGI.

V usage is TRBV28 and J usage is TRBJ2-5; D is perhaps TRBD1 (6 bases). V was clipped by 8 bases and J by 4 bases, with 11 bases between them. The germline V gene encodes CDR1 MDHEN and CDR2 SYDVKM. This CDR3 contains 12 residues. In nucleotides, the CDR3 is TGTGCCAGCCTGGGGGCGGGAGAGACCCAGTACTTC. This gives the protein CASLGAGETQYF.

The V gene is TRBV18, the J gene TRBJ2-5, with a weak D call TRBD2 (6 bases). CDR3 length equals 14 residues. V was clipped by 1 base and J by 5 bases, with 11 bases between them. Germline V lookup: CDR1 KGHSH, CDR2 LQKENI. CDR3 DNA: TGTGCCAGCTCACCACAAGGAGGGGCGGAGACCCAGTACTTC. This translates into CASSPQGGAETQYF. The full variable domain, with the rest looked up from reference TRBV18 and TRBJ2-5, is NAGVMQNPRHLVRRRGQEARLRCSPMKGHSHVYWYRQLPEEGLKFMVYLQKENIIDESGMPKERFSAEFPKEGPSILRIQQVVRGDSAAYFCASSPQGGAETQYFGPGTRLLVL.

V gene TRBV6-1 combines with J gene TRBJ2-5; D is possibly TRBD2 (6 bases). Trimming stripped 0 bases from V and 3 bases from J, with 11 bases between. This CDR3 has 15 amino acids. Looked up from germline, CDR1 is MNHNS and CDR2 is SASEGT. CDR3: CASSEAQGLEETQYF. DNA of the CDR3: TGTGCCAGCAGTGAAGCCCAGGGACTTGAAGAGACCCAGTACTTC.

The chain couples TRBV5-1 to TRBJ2-1; the match to TRBD2 covers 9 bases. Germline lookup yields CDR1 SGHRS and CDR2 YFSETQ. The V gene end was trimmed by 4 bases and the J gene end by 6 bases; junction bases not matched to a gene: 8. The CDR3 extends over 15 amino acids. The CDR3 region is CASSTGLAGFNEQFF. Here the CDR3 DNA reads TGCGCCAGCAGCACGGGACTAGCTGGTTTCAATGAGCAGTTCTTC.

This clone was observed once. The chain couples TRBV19 to TRBJ1-6; a possible D gene is TRBD1 (5 bases). The V end was cut by 2 bases, the J end by 9 bases, with 14 bases between. Germline values: CDR1 LNHDA, CDR2 SQIVND (reference sequence). This CDR3 comprises 15 residues. The DNA of the CDR3 is TGTGCCAGTAGTATAAAGACGGGGGTAGGTTCACCCCTCCACTTT. Translating it yields CASSIKTGVGSPLHF.

CDR3 sequence reads: CSAGGVYGYTF. CDR3 nucleotide sequence: TGCAGTGCAGGAGGAGTCTATGGCTACACCTTC. The gene calls are TRBV20-1 and TRBJ1-2; D is unclear. The CDR3 contains 11 residues. Per germline, CDR1 DFQATT and CDR2 SNEGSKA (reference sequence). The V end lost 6 bases, the J end lost 4 bases, and 9 bases lay between the germline ends.

J is TRBJ2-7 and V is TRBV4-1; D perhaps matches TRBD1 (6 bases). The CDR3 runs to 16 residues. Trimming removed 4 bases at V and 0 bases at J, with 16 bases between. Germline lookup yields CDR1 MGHRA and CDR2 YSYEKL. Here the CDR3 reads CASSPHPRGVSYEQYF. Here the CDR3 DNA reads TGCGCCAGCAGCCCCCACCCCAGGGGCGTCTCCTACGAGCAGTACTTC.

The chain couples TRBV6-5 to TRBJ1-1, with 10 positions matching TRBD1. CDR1 and CDR2 (germline): MNHEY, SVGAGI. V was clipped by 2 bases and J by 5 bases; unmatched bases: 2. This CDR3 is 14 amino acids long. Written as DNA, the CDR3 is TGTGCCAGCAGTTACGACAGGGGGCAAACTGAAGCTTTCTTT. Its translation: CASSYDRGQTEAFF.

The chain couples TRBV6-4 to TRBJ2-1; tentatively, D is TRBD2 (7 bases). From germline, CDR1 is MRHNA and CDR2 SNTAGT. The CDR3 runs 17 residues. V was cut by 6 bases and J by 0 bases, with 18 bases left in between. CDR3 in DNA: TGTGCCAGCAGACCCCGGGGGGCGCCCCGCTCCTACAATGAGCAGTTCTTC. It codes for CASRPRGAPRSYNEQFF.

This clone was picked up one time. The V and J genes are TRBV20-1 and TRBJ2-1; tentative D call: TRBD2 (5 bases). Germline CDR1 DFQATT, CDR2 SNEGSKA (reference sequence). The length of the CDR3 is 11 residues. The CDR3 nucleotides are TGCAGCCTGGGGAGCTACAATGAGCAGTTCTTC. Its translation is CSLGSYNEQFF.

The chain combines TRBV19 with TRBJ1-5; 7 positions agree with TRBD1. The CDR3 runs 15 residues. The germline CDR1 and CDR2 sequences are LNHDA and SQIVND (reference sequence). The V segment lost 8 bases and the J segment 4 bases; nucleotides outside the gene matches: 11. This CDR3 is CASSLAAGGNQPQHF. The CDR3, as DNA: TGTGCCAGTTCCCTAGCAGCAGGGGGTAATCAGCCCCAGCATTTT.

This sequence joins TRBV6-1 and TRBJ2-3, with 11 bases aligning to TRBD1. The V segment lost 4 bases and the J segment 1 base; nucleotides outside the gene matches: 4. Germline CDR1 is MNHNS and CDR2 is SASEGT. The CDR3 has 16 amino acids. CDR3 residues: CASSGRTGGGTDTQYF. For the CDR3, the DNA is TGTGCCAGCAGTGGGCGGACAGGGGGCGGCACAGATACGCAGTATTTT.

The V gene is TRBV11-1, the J gene TRBJ2-7, with D maybe TRBD1 (6 bases). The CDR3 has 13 residues. The V end was cut by 4 bases, the J end by 1 base, with 8 bases between. CDR1 is SGHAT, CDR2 FQDESV, per germline (reference sequence). Written as DNA, the CDR3 is TGTGCCAGCAGCTCTACAGGGTCCTACGAGCAGTACTTC. Amino acids: CASSSTGSYEQYF.

V and J are TRBV28 and TRBJ1-5; D not resolved. The germline CDR1 and CDR2 sequences are MDHEN and SYDVKM. V was shortened by 1 base and J by 5 bases, with 9 bases between the two germline ends. This CDR3 is 14 amino acids long. CDR3 protein: CASSLYDQDQPQHF. The CDR3 region has the DNA TGTGCCAGCAGTTTATACGACCAGGATCAGCCCCAGCATTTT.

Note on this clone: At one end the junction does not follow the germline gene, possibly because of a read error. The chain joins TRBV13 to TRBJ2-7; 7 nucleotides match TRBD1. This CDR3 has 13 amino acids. Germline CDR1 reads PRHDT; CDR2 reads FYEKMQ (reference sequence). CDR3 region: CASSLGQAKGQYF. The CDR3 DNA sequence: TGTGCCAGCAGCCTAGGACAGGCGAAAGGGCAGTACTTC.

This chain uses TRBV5-5 with TRBJ1-6; 10 nucleotides agree with TRBD1. The CDR3 totals 16 residues. Germline V gene data show CDR1 as SGHKS and CDR2 as YYEKEE (reference sequence). V lost 3 bases to trimming and J lost 7 bases; unmatched junction nucleotides: 7. CDR3 sequence reads: CASSSLPGQGNSPLHF. CDR3 DNA sequence: TGTGCCAGCAGCTCCCTCCCGGGACAGGGGAATTCACCCCTCCACTTT.

The chain uses TRBV6-1 and TRBJ2-3; TRBD1 agrees at 7 bases. Germline values: CDR1 MNHNS, CDR2 SASEGT. The J segment lost 2 bases and the V segment lost 4 bases, leaving 15 bases of the junction unmatched. The CDR3 runs 18 residues. This CDR3 reads CASSVRSNRGLHTDTQYF. The CDR3 nucleotides read TGTGCCAGCAGTGTGCGCAGTAACAGGGGCCTCCACACAGATACGCAGTATTTT.